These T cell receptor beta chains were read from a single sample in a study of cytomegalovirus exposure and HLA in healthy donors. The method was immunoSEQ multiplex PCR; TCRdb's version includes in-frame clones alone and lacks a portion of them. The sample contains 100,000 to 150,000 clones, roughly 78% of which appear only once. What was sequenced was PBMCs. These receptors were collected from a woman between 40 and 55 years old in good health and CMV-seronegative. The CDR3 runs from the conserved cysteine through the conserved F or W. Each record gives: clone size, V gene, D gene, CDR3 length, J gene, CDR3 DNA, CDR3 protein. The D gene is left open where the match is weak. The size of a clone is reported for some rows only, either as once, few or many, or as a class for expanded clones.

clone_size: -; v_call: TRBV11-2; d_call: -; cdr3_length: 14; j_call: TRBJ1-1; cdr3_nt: TGTGCCAGCAGCTTAAATAGGGGTAACTGGAAAGCTTTCTTT; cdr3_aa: CASSLNRGNWKAFF
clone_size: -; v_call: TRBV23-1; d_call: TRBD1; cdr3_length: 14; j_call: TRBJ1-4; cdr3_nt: TGCGCCAGCACTAAGGGACAGAAGAATGAAAAACTGTTTTTT; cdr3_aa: CASTKGQKNEKLFF
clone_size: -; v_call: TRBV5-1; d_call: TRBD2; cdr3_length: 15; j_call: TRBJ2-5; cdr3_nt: TGCGCCAGCAGCATCGGGACTAGCGGGCAAGAGACCCAGTACTTC; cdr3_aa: CASSIGTSGQETQYF
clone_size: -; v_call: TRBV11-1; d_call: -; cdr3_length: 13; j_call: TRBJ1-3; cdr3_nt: TGTGCCAGCAGGACAGAAGCTGGAAACACCATATATTTT; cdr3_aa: CASRTEAGNTIYF
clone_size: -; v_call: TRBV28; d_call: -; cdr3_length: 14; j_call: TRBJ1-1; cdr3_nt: TGTGCCAGCAGTTTTAGACACACCAACACTGAAGCTTTCTTT; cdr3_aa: CASSFRHTNTEAFF
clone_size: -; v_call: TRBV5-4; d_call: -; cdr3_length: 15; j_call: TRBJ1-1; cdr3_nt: TGTGCCAGCAGCTTGGCAGGGACTTTGAACACTGAAGCTTTCTTT; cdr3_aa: CASSLAGTLNTEAFF
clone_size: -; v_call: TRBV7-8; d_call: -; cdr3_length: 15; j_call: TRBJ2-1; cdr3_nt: TGTGCCAGCAGCTTAAACGGGGGTAGTATCAATGAGCAGTTCTTC; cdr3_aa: CASSLNGGSINEQFF
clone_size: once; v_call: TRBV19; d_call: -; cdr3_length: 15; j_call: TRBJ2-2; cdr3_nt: TGTGCCAGTAGTATAGCGGGAGTAAACACCGGGGAGCTGTTTTTT; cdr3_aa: CASSIAGVNTGELFF
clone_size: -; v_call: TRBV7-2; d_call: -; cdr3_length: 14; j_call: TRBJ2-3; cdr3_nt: TGTGCCAGCAGCCTTAACAGGGTTCCAGATACGCAGTATTTT; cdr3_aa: CASSLNRVPDTQYF
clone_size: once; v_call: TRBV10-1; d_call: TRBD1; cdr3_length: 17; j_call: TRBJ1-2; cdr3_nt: TGCGCCAGCACTAGAGATCACAGGGGGCGCCTCGTCTATGGCTACACCTTC; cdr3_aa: CASTRDHRGRLVYGYTF
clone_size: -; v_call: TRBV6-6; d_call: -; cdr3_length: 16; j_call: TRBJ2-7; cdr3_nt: TGTGCCAGCAGTTACCCCGAGGGGGGGGGCTCCTACGAGCAGTACTTC; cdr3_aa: CASSYPEGGGSYEQYF
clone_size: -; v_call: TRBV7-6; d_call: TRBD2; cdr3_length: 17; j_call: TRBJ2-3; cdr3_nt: TGTGCCAGCAGCCAAGTAGCGGGAGGTCTAACCACAGATACGCAGTATTTT; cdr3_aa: CASSQVAGGLTTDTQYF
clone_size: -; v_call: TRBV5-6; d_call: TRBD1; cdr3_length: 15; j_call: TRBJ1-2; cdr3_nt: TGTGCCAGCAGTCCACCCCAGACAGGGTACTATGGCTACACCTTC; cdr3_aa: CASSPPQTGYYGYTF
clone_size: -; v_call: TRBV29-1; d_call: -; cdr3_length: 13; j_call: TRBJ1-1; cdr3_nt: TGCAGCGTTATTTCGAGAAAGAACACTGAAGCTTTCTTT; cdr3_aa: CSVISRKNTEAFF
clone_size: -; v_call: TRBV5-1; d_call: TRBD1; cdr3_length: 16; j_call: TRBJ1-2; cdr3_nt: TGCGCCAGCAGCTACACAGGGGGCCCAGGCCATTATGGCTACACCTTC; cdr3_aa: CASSYTGGPGHYGYTF
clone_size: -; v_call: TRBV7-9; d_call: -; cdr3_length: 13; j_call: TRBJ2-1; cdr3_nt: TGTGCCAGCAGCTCGGGACTGACGAATGAGCAGTTCTTC; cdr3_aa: CASSSGLTNEQFF
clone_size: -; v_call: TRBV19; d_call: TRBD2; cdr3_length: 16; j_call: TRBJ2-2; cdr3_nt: TGTGCCAGTAGCGGGGGACTAGCCTATGCCCGCGGGGAGCTGTTTTTT; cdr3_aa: CASSGGLAYARGELFF
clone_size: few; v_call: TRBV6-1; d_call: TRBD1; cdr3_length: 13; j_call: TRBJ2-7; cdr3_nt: TGTGCCAGCAGTGATTGGACAGGGCGCGAGCAGTACTTC; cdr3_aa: CASSDWTGREQYF
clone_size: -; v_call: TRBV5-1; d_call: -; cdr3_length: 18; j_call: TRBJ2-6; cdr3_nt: TGCGCCAGCAGCTTGGCCAATTCAGGGGCTCGGGAGGCCAACGTCCTGACTTTC; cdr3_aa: CASSLANSGAREANVLTF
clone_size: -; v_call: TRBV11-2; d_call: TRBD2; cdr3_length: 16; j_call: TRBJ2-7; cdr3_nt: TGTGCCAGCAGCGACCGACTAGCGGGAGTAGTGTACGAGCAGTACTTC; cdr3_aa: CASSDRLAGVVYEQYF
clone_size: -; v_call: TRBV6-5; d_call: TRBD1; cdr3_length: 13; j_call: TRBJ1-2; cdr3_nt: TGTGCCAGCAGTATGGACAGGCACTATGGCTACACCTTC; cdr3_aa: CASSMDRHYGYTF
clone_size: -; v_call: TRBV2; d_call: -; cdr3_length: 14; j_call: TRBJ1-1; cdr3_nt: TGTGCCAGCAGCGAACAGGGAGGGAACACTGAAGCTTTCTTT; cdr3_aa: CASSEQGGNTEAFF
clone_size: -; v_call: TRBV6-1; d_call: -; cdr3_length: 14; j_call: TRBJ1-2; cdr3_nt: TGTGCCAGCAGTGAAGCGCGGGGACCCTATGGCTACACCTTC; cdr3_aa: CASSEARGPYGYTF
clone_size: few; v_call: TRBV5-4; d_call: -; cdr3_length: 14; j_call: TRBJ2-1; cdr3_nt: TGTGCCAGCAGTATACTAGCTGGGAAAGATGAGCAGTTCTTC; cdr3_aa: CASSILAGKDEQFF
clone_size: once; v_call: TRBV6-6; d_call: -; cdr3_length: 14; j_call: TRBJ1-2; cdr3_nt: TGTGCCAGCAGTTACTCGGGGCAGGGCCATGGCTACACCTTC; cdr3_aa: CASSYSGQGHGYTF
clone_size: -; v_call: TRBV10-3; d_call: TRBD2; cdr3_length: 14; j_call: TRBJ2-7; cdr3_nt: TGTGCCATCAGTGAGTCATCTAGCGGCTACGAGCAGTACTTC; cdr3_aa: CAISESSSGYEQYF
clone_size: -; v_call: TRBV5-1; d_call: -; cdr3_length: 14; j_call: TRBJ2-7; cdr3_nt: TGCGCCAGCAGCTTTAACGGAGCCTCCTACGAGCAGTACTTC; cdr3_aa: CASSFNGASYEQYF
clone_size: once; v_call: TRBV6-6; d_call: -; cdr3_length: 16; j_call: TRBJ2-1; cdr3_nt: TGTGCCAGCATCGACCTAACTACCACTCCTAACAATGAGCAGTTCTTC; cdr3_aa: CASIDLTTTPNNEQFF
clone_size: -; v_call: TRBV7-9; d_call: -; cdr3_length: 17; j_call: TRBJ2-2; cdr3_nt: TGTGCCAGCAGCGTCAGCTCGGCAGGGCTAAACACCGGGGAGCTGTTTTTT; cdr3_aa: CASSVSSAGLNTGELFF
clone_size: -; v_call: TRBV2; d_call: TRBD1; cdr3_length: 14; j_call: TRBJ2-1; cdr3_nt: TGTGCCAGCTGTCGGACAGGGCGCTACAATGAGCAGTTCTTC; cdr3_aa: CASCRTGRYNEQFF
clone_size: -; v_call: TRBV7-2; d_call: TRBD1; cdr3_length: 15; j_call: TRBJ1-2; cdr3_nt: TGTGCCAGCAGACCCTTACAGGGGGGGAACTATGGCTACACCTTC; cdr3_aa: CASRPLQGGNYGYTF
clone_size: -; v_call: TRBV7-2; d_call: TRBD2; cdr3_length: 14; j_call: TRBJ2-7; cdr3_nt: TGTGCCAGCAGCACTTCTAGCGGGGGCTACGAGCAGTACTTC; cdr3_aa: CASSTSSGGYEQYF
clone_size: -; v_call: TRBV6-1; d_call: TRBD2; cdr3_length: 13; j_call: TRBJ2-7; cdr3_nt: TGTGCCAGCAGCCTTAGCGGGAGCTACGAGCAGTACTTC; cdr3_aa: CASSLSGSYEQYF
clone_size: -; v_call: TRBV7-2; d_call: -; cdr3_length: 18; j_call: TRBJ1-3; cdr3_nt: TGTGCCAGCAGCTGGACAGCCCGGCGCTCACTCTCTGGAAACACCATATATTTT; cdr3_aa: CASSWTARRSLSGNTIYF
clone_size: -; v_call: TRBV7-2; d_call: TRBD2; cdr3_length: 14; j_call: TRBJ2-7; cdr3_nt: TGTGCCAGCAGCTACACAGCGGGATACTACGAGCAGTACTTC; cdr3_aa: CASSYTAGYYEQYF
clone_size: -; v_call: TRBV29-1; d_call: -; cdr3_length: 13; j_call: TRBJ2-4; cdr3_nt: TGCAGCGTCTTACAGGGAGGGCAAAACAGTCAGTACTTC; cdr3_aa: CSVLQGGQNSQYF
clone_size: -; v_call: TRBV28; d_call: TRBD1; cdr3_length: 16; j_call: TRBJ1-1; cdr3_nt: TGTGCCAGCAGTAGGGGACAGGGGGCAGGGGTCTATGAAGCTTTCTTT; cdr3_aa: CASSRGQGAGVYEAFF
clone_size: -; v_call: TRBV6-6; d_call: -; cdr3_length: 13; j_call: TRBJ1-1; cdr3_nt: TGTGCCAGCAGCCCAAGCCCAAACACTGAAGCTTTCTTT; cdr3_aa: CASSPSPNTEAFF